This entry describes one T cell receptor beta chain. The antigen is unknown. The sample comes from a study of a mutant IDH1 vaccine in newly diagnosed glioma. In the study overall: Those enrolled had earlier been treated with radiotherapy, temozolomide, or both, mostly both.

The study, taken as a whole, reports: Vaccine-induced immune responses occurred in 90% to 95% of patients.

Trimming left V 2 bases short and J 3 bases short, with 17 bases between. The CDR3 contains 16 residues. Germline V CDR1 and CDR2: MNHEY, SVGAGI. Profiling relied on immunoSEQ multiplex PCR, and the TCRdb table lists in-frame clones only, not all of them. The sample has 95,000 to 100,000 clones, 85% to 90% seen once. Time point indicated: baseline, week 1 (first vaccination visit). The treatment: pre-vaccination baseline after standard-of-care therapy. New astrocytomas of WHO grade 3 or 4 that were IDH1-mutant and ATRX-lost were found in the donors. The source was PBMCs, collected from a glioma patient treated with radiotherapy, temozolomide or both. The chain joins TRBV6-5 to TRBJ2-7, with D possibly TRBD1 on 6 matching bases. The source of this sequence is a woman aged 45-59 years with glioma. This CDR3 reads CASSYELTGFIYEQYF. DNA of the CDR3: TGTGCCAGCAGTTACGAACTTACAGGGTTTATCTACGAGCAGTACTTC.